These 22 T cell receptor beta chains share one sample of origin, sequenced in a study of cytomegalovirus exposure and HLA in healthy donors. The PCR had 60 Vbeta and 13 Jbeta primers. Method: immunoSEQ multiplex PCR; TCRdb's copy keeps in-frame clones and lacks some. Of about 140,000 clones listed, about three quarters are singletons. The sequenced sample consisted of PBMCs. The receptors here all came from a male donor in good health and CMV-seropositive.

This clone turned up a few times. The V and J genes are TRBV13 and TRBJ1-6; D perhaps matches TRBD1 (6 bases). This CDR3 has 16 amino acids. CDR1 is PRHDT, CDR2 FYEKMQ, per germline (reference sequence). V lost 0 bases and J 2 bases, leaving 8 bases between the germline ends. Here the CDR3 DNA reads TGTGCCAGCAGCTTAGGTGGGGGCACCTATAATTCACCCCTCCACTTT. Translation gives CASSLGGGTYNSPLHF.

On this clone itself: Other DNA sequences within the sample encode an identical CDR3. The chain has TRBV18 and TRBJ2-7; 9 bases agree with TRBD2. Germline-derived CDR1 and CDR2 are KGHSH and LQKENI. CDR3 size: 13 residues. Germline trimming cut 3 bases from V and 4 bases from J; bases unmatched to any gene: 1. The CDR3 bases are TGTGCCAGCTCACCGCGGGGGGGGTACGAGCAGTACTTC. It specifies CASSPRGGYEQYF.

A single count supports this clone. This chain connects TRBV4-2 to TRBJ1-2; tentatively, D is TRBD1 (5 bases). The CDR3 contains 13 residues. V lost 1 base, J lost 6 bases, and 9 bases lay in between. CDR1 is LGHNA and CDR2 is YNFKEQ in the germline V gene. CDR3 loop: CASSQARGDGYTF. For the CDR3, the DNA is TGTGCCAGCAGCCAAGCGCGGGGGGATGGCTACACCTTC.

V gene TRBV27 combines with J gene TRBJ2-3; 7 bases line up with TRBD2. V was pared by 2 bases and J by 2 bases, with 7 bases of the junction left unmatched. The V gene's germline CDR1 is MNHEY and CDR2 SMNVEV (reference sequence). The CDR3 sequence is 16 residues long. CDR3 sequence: CASSLEGLPHTDTQYF. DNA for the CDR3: TGTGCCAGCAGTTTAGAGGGACTACCCCACACAGATACGCAGTATTTT.

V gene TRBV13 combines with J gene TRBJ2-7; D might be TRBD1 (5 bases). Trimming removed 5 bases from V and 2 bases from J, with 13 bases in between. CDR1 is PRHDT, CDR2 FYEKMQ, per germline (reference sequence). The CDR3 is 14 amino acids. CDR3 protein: CASSPNRQTYEQYF. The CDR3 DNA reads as TGTGCCAGCAGCCCAAACAGGCAAACCTACGAGCAGTACTTC. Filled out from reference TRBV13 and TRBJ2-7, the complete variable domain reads AAGVIQSPRHLIKEKRETATLKCYPIPRHDTVYWYQQGPGQDPQFLISFYEKMQSDKGSIPDRFSAQQFSDYHSELNMSSLELGDSALYFCASSPNRQTYEQYFGPGTRLTVT.

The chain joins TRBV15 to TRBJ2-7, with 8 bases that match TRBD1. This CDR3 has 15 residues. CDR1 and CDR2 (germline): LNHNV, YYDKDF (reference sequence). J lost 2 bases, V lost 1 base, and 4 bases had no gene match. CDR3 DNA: TGTGCCACCAGCAGAGGGGCAGGGGGCCCCTACGAGCAGTACTTC. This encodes CATSRGAGGPYEQYF. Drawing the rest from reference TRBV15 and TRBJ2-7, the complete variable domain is DAMVIQNPRYQVTQFGKPVTLSCSQTLNHNVMYWYQQKSSQAPKLLFHYYDKDFNNEADTPDNFQSRRPNTSFCFLDIRSPGLGDTAMYLCATSRGAGGPYEQYFGPGTRLTVT.

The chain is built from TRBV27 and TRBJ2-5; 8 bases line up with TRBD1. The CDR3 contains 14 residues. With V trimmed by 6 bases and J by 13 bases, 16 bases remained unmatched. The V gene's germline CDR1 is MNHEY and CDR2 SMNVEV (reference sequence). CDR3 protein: CASSDGTGLGGGYF. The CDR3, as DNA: TGTGCCAGCAGCGACGGGACAGGCCTCGGAGGTGGGTACTTC.

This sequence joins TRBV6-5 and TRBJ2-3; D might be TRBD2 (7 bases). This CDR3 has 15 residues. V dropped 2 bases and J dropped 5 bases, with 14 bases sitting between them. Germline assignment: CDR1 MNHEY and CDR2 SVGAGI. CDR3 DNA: TGTGCCAGCAGTTACCTGGGGGGGCTAAAAGATACGCAGTATTTT. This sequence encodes CASSYLGGLKDTQYF.

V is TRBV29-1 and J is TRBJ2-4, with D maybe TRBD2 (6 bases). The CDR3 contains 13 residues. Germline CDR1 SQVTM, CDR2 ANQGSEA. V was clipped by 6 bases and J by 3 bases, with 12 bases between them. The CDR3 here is CSVKEGDKNIQYF. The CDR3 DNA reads TGCAGCGTAAAGGAGGGCGACAAAAACATTCAGTACTTC.

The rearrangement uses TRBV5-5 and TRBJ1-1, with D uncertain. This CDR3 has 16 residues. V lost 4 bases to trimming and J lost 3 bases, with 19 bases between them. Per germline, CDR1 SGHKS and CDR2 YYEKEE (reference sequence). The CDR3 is CASSQAAPGFDTEAFF. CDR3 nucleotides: TGTGCCAGCAGCCAGGCGGCCCCGGGGTTCGACACTGAAGCTTTCTTT. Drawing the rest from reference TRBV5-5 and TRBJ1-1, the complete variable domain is DAGVTQSPTHLIKTRGQQVTLRCSPISGHKSVSWYQQVLGQGPQFIFQYYEKEERGRGNFPDRFSARQFPNYSSELNVNALLLGDSALYLCASSQAAPGFDTEAFFGQGTRLTVV.

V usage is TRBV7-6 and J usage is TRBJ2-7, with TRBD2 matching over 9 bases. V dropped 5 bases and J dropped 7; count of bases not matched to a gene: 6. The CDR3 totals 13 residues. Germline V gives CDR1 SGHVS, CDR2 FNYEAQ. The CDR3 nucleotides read TGTGCCAGCAGCCTTAGCGGGAGCTGGGAGCAGTACTTC. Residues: CASSLSGSWEQYF.

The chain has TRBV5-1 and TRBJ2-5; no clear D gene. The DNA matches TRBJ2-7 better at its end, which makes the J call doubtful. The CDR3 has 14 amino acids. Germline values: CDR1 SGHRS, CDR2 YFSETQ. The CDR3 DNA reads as TGCGCCAGCAGGGAAGGAGTCAGCTCCTACGAGCAGTACTTC. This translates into CASREGVSSYEQYF.

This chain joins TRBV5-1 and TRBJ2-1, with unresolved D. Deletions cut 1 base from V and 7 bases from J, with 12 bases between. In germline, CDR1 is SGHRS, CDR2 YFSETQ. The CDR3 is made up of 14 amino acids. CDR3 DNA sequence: TGCGCCAGCAGCTTGAACGAGCTCGGGAATGAGCAGTTCTTC. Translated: CASSLNELGNEQFF.

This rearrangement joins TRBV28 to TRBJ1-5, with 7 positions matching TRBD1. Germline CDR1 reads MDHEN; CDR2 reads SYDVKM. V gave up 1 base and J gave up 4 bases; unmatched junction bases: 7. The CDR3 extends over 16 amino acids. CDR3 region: CASSLFYGGQNQPQHF. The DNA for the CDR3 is TGTGCCAGCAGTTTATTTTATGGGGGACAGAATCAGCCCCAGCATTTT. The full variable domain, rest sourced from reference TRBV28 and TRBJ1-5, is DVKVTQSSRYLVKRTGEKVFLECVQDMDHENMFWYRQDPGLGLRLIYFSYDVKMKEKGDIPEGYSVSREKKERFSLILESASTNQTSMYLCASSLFYGGQNQPQHFGDGTRLSIL.

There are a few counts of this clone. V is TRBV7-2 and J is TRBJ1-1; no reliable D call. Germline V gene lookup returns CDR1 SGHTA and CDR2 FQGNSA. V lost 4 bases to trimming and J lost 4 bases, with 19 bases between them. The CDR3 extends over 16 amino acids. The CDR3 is CASSSDRPFGGTEAFF. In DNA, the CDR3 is TGTGCCAGCAGCTCAGACCGACCCTTCGGCGGCACTGAAGCTTTCTTT.

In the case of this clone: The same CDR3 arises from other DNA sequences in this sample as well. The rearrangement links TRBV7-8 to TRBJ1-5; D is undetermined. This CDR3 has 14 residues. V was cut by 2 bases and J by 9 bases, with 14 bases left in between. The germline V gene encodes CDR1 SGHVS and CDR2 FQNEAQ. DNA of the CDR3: TGTGCCAGCAGCTTATGGTCAGTACAGACGCCCCAGCATTTT. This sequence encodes CASSLWSVQTPQHF. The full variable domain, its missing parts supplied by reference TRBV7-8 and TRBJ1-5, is GAGVSQSPRYKVAKRGQDVALRCDPISGHVSLFWYQQALGQGPEFLTYFQNEAQLDKSGLPSDRFFAERPEGSVSTLKIQRTQQEDSAVYLCASSLWSVQTPQHFGDGTRLSIL.

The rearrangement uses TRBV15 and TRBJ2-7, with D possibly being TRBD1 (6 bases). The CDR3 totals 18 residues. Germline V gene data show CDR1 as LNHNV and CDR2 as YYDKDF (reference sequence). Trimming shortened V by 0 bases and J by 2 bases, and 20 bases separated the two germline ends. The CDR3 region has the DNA TGTGCCACCAGCAGAGAACACCCACGACAGGACCAGCCCTACGAGCAGTACTTC. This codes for CATSREHPRQDQPYEQYF. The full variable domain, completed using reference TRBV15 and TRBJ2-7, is DAMVIQNPRYQVTQFGKPVTLSCSQTLNHNVMYWYQQKSSQAPKLLFHYYDKDFNNEADTPDNFQSRRPNTSFCFLDIRSPGLGDTAMYLCATSREHPRQDQPYEQYFGPGTRLTVT.

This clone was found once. CDR3: CASSSVGTGDTGELFF. In DNA, the CDR3 is TGTGCCAGCAGCTCCGTTGGGACAGGGGACACCGGGGAGCTGTTTTTT. V gene TRBV7-3 combines with J gene TRBJ2-2; 10 positions match TRBD1. The CDR3 has 16 amino acids. Trimming removed 4 bases from V and 3 bases from J; junction bases left unmatched: 5. Germline CDR1 is SGHTA and CDR2 is FQGTGA.

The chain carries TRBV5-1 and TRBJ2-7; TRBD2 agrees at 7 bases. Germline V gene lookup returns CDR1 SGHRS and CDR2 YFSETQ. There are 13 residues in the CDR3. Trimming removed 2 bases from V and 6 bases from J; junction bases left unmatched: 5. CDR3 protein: CASSFGGSGEQYF. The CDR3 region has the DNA TGCGCCAGCAGCTTTGGCGGGAGTGGCGAGCAGTACTTC.

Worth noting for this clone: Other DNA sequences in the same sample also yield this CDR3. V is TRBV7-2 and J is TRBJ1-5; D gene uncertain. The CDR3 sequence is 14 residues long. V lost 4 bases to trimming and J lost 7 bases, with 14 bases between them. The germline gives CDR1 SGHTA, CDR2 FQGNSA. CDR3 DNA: TGTGCCAGCAGCTCCCGACTCGGTGGCCAGCCCCAGCATTTT. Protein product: CASSSRLGGQPQHF.

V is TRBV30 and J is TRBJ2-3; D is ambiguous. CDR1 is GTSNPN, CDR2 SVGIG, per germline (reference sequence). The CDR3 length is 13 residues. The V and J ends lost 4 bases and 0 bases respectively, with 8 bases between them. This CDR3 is CAWKVESTDTQYF. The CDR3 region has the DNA TGTGCCTGGAAAGTGGAGAGCACAGATACGCAGTATTTT.

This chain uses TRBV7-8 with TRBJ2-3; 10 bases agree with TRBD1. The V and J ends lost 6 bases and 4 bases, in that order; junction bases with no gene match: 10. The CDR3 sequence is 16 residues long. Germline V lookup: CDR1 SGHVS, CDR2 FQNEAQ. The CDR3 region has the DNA TGTGCCAGCAGATCTCCGGGACAGGGGATTCCAGATACGCAGTATTTT. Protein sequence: CASRSPGQGIPDTQYF.